These T cell receptor beta chains were read from a single sample in a study of blood T cell repertoires in COVID-19. Only in-frame clones appear in the TCRdb table, and some are missing; sequencing was by immunoSEQ multiplex PCR. The table lists some 150,000 clones, 80% to 90% of them singletons. The sample consisted of peripheral blood. The source of these receptors is a woman between 50 and 59 years old with active or convalescent COVID-19. CDR3s include the opening cysteine and the closing phenylalanine or tryptophan. Each record gives: V gene, D gene, clone size, J gene, CDR3 protein, CDR3 DNA. The D gene is left open where the match is weak. Some rows have no size entry. The others give once, few or many, or a class for an expanded clone.

TRBV7-2,.,.,TRBJ2-5,CASTPRLAETQYF,TGTGCCAGCACTCCCCGGCTAGCAGAGACCCAGTACTTC
TRBV5-1,.,.,TRBJ2-5,CASSFREQETQYF,TGCGCCAGCAGCTTTCGGGAACAAGAGACCCAGTACTTC
TRBV20-1,TRBD2,.,TRBJ2-5,CSARTSGGQYF,TGCAGTGCACGGACTAGCGGGGGGCAGTACTTC
TRBV7-9,.,.,TRBJ1-6,CASSYRGIGNSPLHF,TGTGCCAGCAGCTACCGGGGGATAGGAAATTCACCCCTCCACTTT
TRBV5-6,TRBD1,.,TRBJ1-6,CASSLGTGSSYNSPLHF,TGTGCCAGCAGCCTTGGGACAGGAAGCTCCTATAATTCACCCCTCCACTTT
TRBV7-3,.,.,TRBJ2-1,CASSPNGGPSLNEQFF,TGTGCCAGCAGCCCGAACGGGGGTCCTTCACTCAATGAGCAGTTCTTC
TRBV28,.,.,TRBJ1-3,CASSLLSGKAGNTIYF,TGTGCCAGCAGTTTATTGTCAGGAAAAGCTGGAAACACCATATATTTT
TRBV25-1,.,once,TRBJ1-6,CASSENRDNSPLHF,TGTGCCAGCAGTGAAAACAGGGATAATTCACCCCTCCACTTT
TRBV2,TRBD2,.,TRBJ2-1,CASNPLAESSYNEQFF,TGTGCCAGCAATCCTCTAGCGGAGAGCTCCTACAATGAGCAGTTCTTC
TRBV28,.,few,TRBJ2-2,CASSLNLGGNTGELFF,TGTGCCAGCAGTTTAAACCTCGGGGGGAACACCGGGGAGCTGTTTTTT
TRBV19,TRBD2,.,TRBJ2-3,CASSMGGGTDTQYF,TGTGCCAGTAGTATGGGGGGGGGCACAGATACGCAGTATTTT
TRBV5-4,TRBD2,.,TRBJ2-5,CASSGPGLTPETQYF,TGTGCCAGCAGCGGGCCGGGACTAACCCCAGAGACCCAGTACTTC
TRBV6-6,TRBD2,.,TRBJ2-5,CASSPPTSGRRQETQYF,TGTGCCAGCAGTCCGCCGACTAGCGGGAGAAGGCAAGAGACCCAGTACTTC
TRBV25-1,.,few,TRBJ1-2,CASTPTGTYGYTF,TGTGCCAGCACCCCGACAGGAACCTATGGCTACACCTTC